The present entry profiles one T cell receptor beta chain with its context. Its target is not known. This specimen belongs to a study of early T cells in non-severe SARS-CoV-2 infection. About the study: The sequenced material was bulk RNA from unsorted whole blood, and its chains were unpaired. Study-wide results and caveats: Private and CD4 specificities were missed by VDJdb matching, which favored anti-spike CD8 responses.

V gave up 6 bases and J gave up 0 bases, with 8 bases separating them. Germline values: CDR1 LGHNT, CDR2 FRNRAP. This CDR3 comprises 14 residues. A single record per CDR3 protein comes from TCRdb applying MiXCR to the 5' RACE reads. The table lists tens of thousands of distinct CDR3 sequences, about 15% of them singletons, with roughly 4.3% in the top ten. The starting material was whole blood, obtained at baseline. The clonotype comes from an adult who was a healthcare worker with PCR-confirmed SARS-CoV-2 infection or an uninfected control (not recorded which). The chain joins TRBV12-5 to TRBJ1-4; D gene uncertain. The CDR3 nucleotides read TGTGCTAGTGGGTTGACATCAACTAATGAAAAACTGTTTTTT. Its translation: CASGLTSTNEKLFF.